Shown below are 3 T cell receptor beta chains from a single sample sequenced in a study of beta chain features in type 1 diabetes (dated by TCRdb to the late 2010s). The library was generated by the immunoSEQ multiplex PCR assay. All of the isolated RNA was reverse transcribed with the High Capacity cDNA Reverse Transcription Kit, so expressed TCRB transcripts were sequenced. The immuneACCESS repertoire file appears here via TCRdb, limited to in-frame rearrangements. These files lack a portion of the clones; in checked studies, under half of the deficit traces to unresolved V genes, and the cause of the others is not known. In this sample the table shows hundreds of thousands of clones, 30% of which occur a single time. The ten largest make up around 0.065% of the sample. Material: naive CD4+ T cells from blood. The cell subset or site label here, explained by the study, means: true naive CD4+ T cells. All receptors come from a man aged 18 to 30 in good health.

The chain recombines TRBV9 with TRBJ2-1; D remains ambiguous. V dropped 3 bases and J dropped 7 bases, with 14 bases sitting between them. Germline assignment: CDR1 SGDLS and CDR2 YYNGEE. The CDR3 totals 14 residues. The CDR3: CASSAAHLLNEQFF. CDR3 coding DNA: TGTGCCAGCAGCGCAGCCCATCTGTTGAATGAGCAGTTCTTC.

The chain couples TRBV7-2 to TRBJ2-7, with 7 bases fitting TRBD2. CDR1 is SGHTA and CDR2 is FQGNSA in the germline V gene. Germline trimming cut 5 bases from V and 3 bases from J; bases unmatched to any gene: 4. CDR3 size: 13 residues. The DNA of the CDR3 is TGTGCCAGCAGCCAAGGACTAGTCTACGAGCAGTACTTC. Its translation: CASSQGLVYEQYF.

This clone showed up just a few times. The chain has TRBV28 and TRBJ2-1; 14 nucleotides align to TRBD2. Germline trimming cut 6 bases from V and 6 bases from J; bases unmatched to any gene: 4. The CDR3 totals 15 residues. Germline V gene lookup returns CDR1 MDHEN and CDR2 SYDVKM. The CDR3 region is CASRGLAGGLNEQFF. In nucleotides, the CDR3 is TGTGCCAGCAGAGGACTAGCGGGAGGCCTCAATGAGCAGTTCTTC.